Listed below are T cell receptor beta chains from one sample, sequenced in a study of blood T cell repertoires in COVID-19. The repertoire was sequenced with immunoSEQ multiplex PCR; TCRdb's copy has only in-frame clones and lacks some. The table records about 80,000 clones, approximately 80% of them present only once. The sample comprised peripheral blood. These receptors all stem from a man aged 60-69 years with active or convalescent COVID-19. The conserved cysteine and the conserved F or W are not part of the CDR3 here. A D gene is named only where the DNA matches it firmly.

D	J	V	CDR3
-	TRBJ1-5	TRBV19	ASSEQLYSNQPQH
-	TRBJ1-1	TRBV4-1	ASSPWGGRSLNTEAF
-	TRBJ1-1	TRBV20-1	SASGGIGTEAF
-	TRBJ2-6	TRBV5-6	ASSYLRSGANVLT
TRBD1	TRBJ2-2	TRBV12-3/TRBV12-4	ASKGARTGELF
TRBD1	TRBJ1-2	TRBV27	ASSPRTGVDYGYT
-	TRBJ1-5	TRBV6-6	ASSSNQPQH
-	TRBJ1-2	TRBV27	ASSLGGGGFYGYT
-	TRBJ1-2	TRBV7-2	ASSLDMGGNYGYT
-	TRBJ1-1	TRBV13	ASSPDMNTEAF
-	TRBJ2-5	TRBV6-1	ASSETTGLGETQY
TRBD1	TRBJ1-1	TRBV11-2	ASRPSGGAKAF
-	TRBJ1-2	TRBV2	ASSEASRFYGYT
TRBD1	TRBJ1-1	TRBV27	ASSYLRTGRAF
-	TRBJ1-1	TRBV4-2	ASSPKQNTEAF
-	TRBJ2-2	TRBV14	ASSQGSGSGELF
TRBD1	TRBJ1-2	TRBV7-8	ASSLGTGGRDYGYT
-	TRBJ2-3	TRBV11-2	ASSHREDTQY
TRBD2	TRBJ2-2	TRBV19	ASSGAGAYSYGELF
-	TRBJ1-4	TRBV19	ASRPRGSVDEKLF
TRBD2	TRBJ2-1	TRBV6-5	ASSFGLVGEQF
-	TRBJ2-6	TRBV4-2	ASSQAGSGANVLT
-	TRBJ1-4	TRBV7-3	ASSRGLLEEKLF
-	TRBJ1-2	TRBV27	ASSSLKEADYGYT
-	TRBJ1-1	TRBV27	ASKGGTVNTEAF
-	TRBJ1-2	TRBV24-1	ATSDSQGQKDGYT
-	TRBJ1-1	TRBV4-1	ASSQGVWALLRGNTEAF
-	TRBJ2-1	TRBV15	ATSREGADEQF
TRBD2	TRBJ2-5	TRBV5-1	ASSPTSGALQETQY
TRBD2	TRBJ2-5	TRBV27	ASSLTAPSGQQETQY
-	TRBJ2-7	TRBV12-3/TRBV12-4	ASSLAGREQY
-	TRBJ2-7	TRBV12-3/TRBV12-4	ASSPGQYEQY
-	TRBJ2-2	TRBV5-6	ASSWTVIGELF
-	TRBJ2-2	TRBV7-6	ASIPTPGDTGELF
-	TRBJ2-7	TRBV2	ASTEGRAPYEQY
-	TRBJ1-1	TRBV7-2	ASSLQGNFYLEAF
-	TRBJ1-1	TRBV5-6	ASSRNRDLMNTEAF
TRBD1	TRBJ1-1	TRBV23-1	ARNFRDSRFEAF
TRBD1	TRBJ2-2	TRBV6-2/TRBV6-3	ASSPQGANTGELF
-	TRBJ2-1	TRBV7-2	ASSRQGGYNEQF
TRBD1	TRBJ2-7	TRBV29-1	SVEDSPGQGYEQY
-	TRBJ2-7	TRBV7-2	ASSFGTGLALNSYEQY
TRBD2	TRBJ2-7	TRBV7-2	ASSFGGGHEQY
-	TRBJ1-5	TRBV19	ASNLEGYSNQPQH
-	TRBJ2-1	TRBV7-8	AGGGGYNEQF
-	TRBJ1-1	TRBV25-1	ASTREMNTEAF